Listed below are T cell receptor beta chains from one sample, sequenced in a study of blood T cell repertoires in COVID-19. Assay used: immunoSEQ multiplex PCR; TCRdb lists only in-frame clones, some missing. The sample lists roughly 250,000 clones, 87% occurring once. Sequencing input: PBMCs or T cells enriched from blood (not recorded which). The origin of the receptors is a woman in her twenties or thirties with acute COVID-19. The CDR3 runs from the conserved cysteine through the conserved F or W. D genes are given only for firm matches. Size values are once, few and many counts, or a class for expanded clones, and some rows have none.

V gene	J gene	clone size	D gene	CDR3 DNA	CDR3 protein
TRBV7-8	TRBJ2-2	-	TRBD2	TGTGCCAGCAGCTCGGGGACTAGCCTCCCCGGGGAGCTGTTTTTT	CASSSGTSLPGELFF
TRBV12-3/TRBV12-4	TRBJ1-2	-	-	TGTGCCAGCAGGCCCGACACCGACTATGGCTACACCTTC	CASRPDTDYGYTF
TRBV10-3	TRBJ2-7	-	-	TGTGCCATCAGTGACCCGGACAACACCTACGAGCAGTACTTC	CAISDPDNTYEQYF
TRBV6-1	TRBJ1-1	-	-	TGTGCCAGCAGTGACCTGAGTGTGGAAGCTTTCTTT	CASSDLSVEAFF
TRBV5-1	TRBJ1-2	-	TRBD1	TGCGCCAGCAGCTTGGGACAGGGGGCCGTTGGCTACACCTTC	CASSLGQGAVGYTF
TRBV19	TRBJ2-3	-	-	TGTGCCAGTAGTATGAGGGCTAGCACAGATACGCAGTATTTT	CASSMRASTDTQYF
TRBV6-2/TRBV6-3	TRBJ2-7	-	-	TGTGCCAGCAGTTACTCCGACAGTGGCGAGCAGTACTTC	CASSYSDSGEQYF
TRBV13	TRBJ2-7	-	TRBD1	TGTGCCAGCAGCCAGGGGGATTACTACGAGCAGTACTTC	CASSQGDYYEQYF
TRBV3-1/TRBV3-2	TRBJ1-4	-	TRBD1	TGTGCCAGCAGCCAAGAGAACAGGGGGCTTAATGAAAAACTGTTTTTT	CASSQENRGLNEKLFF
TRBV11-2	TRBJ2-1	-	TRBD2	TGTGCCAGCAGCTTGAGCGGGGGGTCCTACAATGAGCAGTTCTTC	CASSLSGGSYNEQFF
TRBV7-2	TRBJ1-5	-	-	TGTGCCAGCAGCTTAGGGGGGGGCTCAGAACTCAATCAGCCCCAGCATTTT	CASSLGGGSELNQPQHF
TRBV19	TRBJ1-5	-	TRBD1	TGTGCCAGTAGTGGAGGGGGCGCGGGCAATCAGCCCCAGCATTTT	CASSGGGAGNQPQHF
TRBV10-2	TRBJ1-2	once	TRBD1	TGCGCCAGCAGTGGGCTGACAGGGGCCCTCTATGGCTACACCTTC	CASSGLTGALYGYTF
TRBV27	TRBJ1-4	-	-	TGTGCCAGCAGTTTAGGCAGGGCGATTAATGAAAAACTGTTTTTT	CASSLGRAINEKLFF
TRBV5-1	TRBJ1-6	-	-	TGCGCCAGCAGATCCGCCGGGACACCAAATTCACCCCTCCACTTT	CASRSAGTPNSPLHF
TRBV5-6	TRBJ2-1	-	-	TGTGCCAGCAGCAAACGTAGGAGCTACAATGAGCAGTTCTTC	CASSKRRSYNEQFF
TRBV5-1	TRBJ2-1	-	-	TGCGCCAGCAGCTTGGCCTTCGACAGCCTCTCCTACAATGAGCAGTTCTTC	CASSLAFDSLSYNEQFF
TRBV3-1/TRBV3-2	TRBJ2-3	-	-	TGTGCCAGCAGCCAAGAATTAAGCGGAGCGGCGGAAGATTACACAGATACGCAGTATTTT	CASSQELSGAAEDYTDTQYF
TRBV7-6	TRBJ2-1	once	-	TGTGCCAGCACCCATTGGGGGGGGGCCGGAAATGAGCAGTTCTTC	CASTHWGGAGNEQFF
TRBV16	TRBJ2-1	-	-	TGTGCCAGCAGCGCATTTTCGGATGAGCAGTTCTTC	CASSAFSDEQFF
TRBV4-3	TRBJ1-1	-	TRBD1	TGCGCCAGCAGCCCAGGGACAGTGAACACTGAAGCTTTCTTT	CASSPGTVNTEAFF
TRBV7-8	TRBJ2-7	-	-	TGTGCCAGCAGCTTGACAGGATCCTCCTACGAGCAGTACTTC	CASSLTGSSYEQYF